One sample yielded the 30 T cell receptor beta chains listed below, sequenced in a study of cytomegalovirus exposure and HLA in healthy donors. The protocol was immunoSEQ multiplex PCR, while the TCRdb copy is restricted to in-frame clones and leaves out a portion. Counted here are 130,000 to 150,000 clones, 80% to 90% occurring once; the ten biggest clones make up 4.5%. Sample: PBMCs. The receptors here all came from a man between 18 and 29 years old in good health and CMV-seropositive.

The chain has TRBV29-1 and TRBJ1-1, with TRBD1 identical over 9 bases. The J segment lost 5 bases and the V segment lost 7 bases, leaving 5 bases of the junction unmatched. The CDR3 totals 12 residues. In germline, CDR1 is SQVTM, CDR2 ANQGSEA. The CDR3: CSERTGATEAFF. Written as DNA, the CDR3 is TGCAGCGAGCGGACAGGGGCAACTGAAGCTTTCTTT.

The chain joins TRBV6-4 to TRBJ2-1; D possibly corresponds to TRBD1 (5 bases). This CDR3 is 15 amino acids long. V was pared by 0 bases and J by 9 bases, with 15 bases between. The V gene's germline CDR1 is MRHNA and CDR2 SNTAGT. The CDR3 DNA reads TGTGCCAGCAGTGACTCTGCCAGGGATGTGGGTGAGCAGTTCTTC. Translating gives CASSDSARDVGEQFF.

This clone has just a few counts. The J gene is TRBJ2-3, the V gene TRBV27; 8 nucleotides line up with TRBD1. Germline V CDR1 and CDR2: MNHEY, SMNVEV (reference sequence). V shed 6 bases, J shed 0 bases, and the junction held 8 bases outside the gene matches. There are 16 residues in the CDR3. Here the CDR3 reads CASRRWTGSSTDTQYF. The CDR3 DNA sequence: TGTGCCAGCAGACGCTGGACAGGGTCTAGCACAGATACGCAGTATTTT.

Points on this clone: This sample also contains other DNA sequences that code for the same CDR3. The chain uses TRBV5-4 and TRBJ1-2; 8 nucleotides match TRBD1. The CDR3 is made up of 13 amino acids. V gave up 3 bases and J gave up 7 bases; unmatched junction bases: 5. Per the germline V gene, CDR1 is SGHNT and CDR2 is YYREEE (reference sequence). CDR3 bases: TGTGCCAGCAGCTCGGACAGGGTGGGTGGCTACACCTTC. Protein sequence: CASSSDRVGGYTF.

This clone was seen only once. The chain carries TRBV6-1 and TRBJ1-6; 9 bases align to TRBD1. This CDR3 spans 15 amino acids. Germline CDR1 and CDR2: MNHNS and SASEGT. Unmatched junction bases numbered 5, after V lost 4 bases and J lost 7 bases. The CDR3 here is CASSAGQGSNSPLHF. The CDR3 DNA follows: TGTGCCAGCAGTGCGGGACAGGGCTCAAATTCACCCCTCCACTTT.

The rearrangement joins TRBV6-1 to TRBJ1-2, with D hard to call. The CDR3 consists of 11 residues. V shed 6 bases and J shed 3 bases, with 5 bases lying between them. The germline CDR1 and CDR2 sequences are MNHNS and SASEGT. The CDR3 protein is CASRLDYGYTF. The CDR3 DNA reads TGTGCCAGCAGACTGGACTATGGCTACACCTTC.

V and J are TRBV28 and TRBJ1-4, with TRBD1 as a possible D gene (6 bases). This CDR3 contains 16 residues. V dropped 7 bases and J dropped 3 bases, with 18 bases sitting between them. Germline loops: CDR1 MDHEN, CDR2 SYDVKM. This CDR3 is CASTQGGASPNEKLFF. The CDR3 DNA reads TGTGCCAGCACCCAAGGGGGGGCGTCGCCTAATGAAAAACTGTTTTTT. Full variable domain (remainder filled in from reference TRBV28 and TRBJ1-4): DVKVTQSSRYLVKRTGEKVFLECVQDMDHENMFWYRQDPGLGLRLIYFSYDVKMKEKGDIPEGYSVSREKKERFSLILESASTNQTSMYLCASTQGGASPNEKLFFGSGTQLSVL.

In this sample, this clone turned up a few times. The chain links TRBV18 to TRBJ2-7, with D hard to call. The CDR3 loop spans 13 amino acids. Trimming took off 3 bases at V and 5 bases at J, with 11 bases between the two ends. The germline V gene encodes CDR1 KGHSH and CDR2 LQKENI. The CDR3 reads CASSPPNSNEQYF. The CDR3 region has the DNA TGTGCCAGCTCACCGCCAAACAGTAACGAGCAGTACTTC.

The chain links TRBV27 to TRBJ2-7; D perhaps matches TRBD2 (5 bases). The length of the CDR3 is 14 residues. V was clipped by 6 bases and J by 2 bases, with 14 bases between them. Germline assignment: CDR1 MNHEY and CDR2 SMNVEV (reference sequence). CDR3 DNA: TGTGCCAGCAGCCCCCGGGGTGGTGCCTACGAGCAGTACTTC. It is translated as CASSPRGGAYEQYF.

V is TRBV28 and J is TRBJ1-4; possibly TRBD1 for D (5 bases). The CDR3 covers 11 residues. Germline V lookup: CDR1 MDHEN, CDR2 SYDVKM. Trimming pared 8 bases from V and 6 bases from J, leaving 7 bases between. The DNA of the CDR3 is TGTGCCAGCTGGGGCGATGAAAAACTGTTTTTT. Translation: CASWGDEKLFF.

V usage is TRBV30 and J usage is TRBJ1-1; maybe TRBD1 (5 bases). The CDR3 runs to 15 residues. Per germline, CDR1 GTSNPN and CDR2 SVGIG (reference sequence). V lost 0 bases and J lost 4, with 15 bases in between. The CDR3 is CAWSVGSGGFTEAFF. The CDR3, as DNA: TGTGCCTGGAGTGTAGGTTCCGGGGGGTTCACTGAAGCTTTCTTT.

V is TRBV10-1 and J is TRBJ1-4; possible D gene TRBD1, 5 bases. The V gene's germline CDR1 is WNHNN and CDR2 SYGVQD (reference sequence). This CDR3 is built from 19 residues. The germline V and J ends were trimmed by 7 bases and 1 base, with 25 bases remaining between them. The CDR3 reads CASKPRDQRSPRTNEKLFF. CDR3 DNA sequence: TGCGCCAGCAAACCGCGGGACCAAAGGTCCCCTAGAACTAATGAAAAACTGTTTTTT.

The CDR3 sequence is CASSLDGRGNTIYF. DNA for the CDR3: TGTGCCAGCAGTTTAGATGGGAGAGGAAACACCATATATTTT. The chain is built from TRBV28 and TRBJ1-3; D not certain. The germline CDR1 and CDR2 sequences are MDHEN and SYDVKM. V lost 2 bases, J lost 4 bases, and 9 bases lay in between. CDR3 length: 14 residues.

CDR3 coding DNA: TGTGCCAGCAGTTCCGGACAGGGCGGCACCGGGGAGCTGTTTTTT. Amino acids: CASSSGQGGTGELFF. The J gene is TRBJ2-2, the V gene TRBV27; 8 bases line up with TRBD1. J lost 4 bases, V lost 4 bases, and 5 bases had no gene match. CDR1 is MNHEY and CDR2 is SMNVEV in the germline V gene (reference sequence). The CDR3 runs 15 residues.

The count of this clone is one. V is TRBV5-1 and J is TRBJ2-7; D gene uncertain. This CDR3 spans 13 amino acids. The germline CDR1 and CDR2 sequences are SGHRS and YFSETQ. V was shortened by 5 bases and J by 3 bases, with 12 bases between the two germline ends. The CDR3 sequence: CASSSAGGYEQYF. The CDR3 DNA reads TGCGCCAGCAGTTCCGCCGGCGGCTACGAGCAGTACTTC.

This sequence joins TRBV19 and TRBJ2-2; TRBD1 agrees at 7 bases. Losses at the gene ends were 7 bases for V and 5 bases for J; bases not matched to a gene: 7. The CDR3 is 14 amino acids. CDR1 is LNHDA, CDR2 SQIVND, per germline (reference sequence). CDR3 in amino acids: CASTLGQTTGELFF. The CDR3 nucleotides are TGTGCCAGTACCTTGGGACAGACAACCGGGGAGCTGTTTTTT.

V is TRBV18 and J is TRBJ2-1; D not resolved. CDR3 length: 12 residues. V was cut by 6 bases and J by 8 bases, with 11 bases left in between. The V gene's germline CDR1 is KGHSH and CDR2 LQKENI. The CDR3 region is CASSYERYEQFF. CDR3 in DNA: TGTGCCAGCTCGTACGAGAGGTATGAGCAGTTCTTC.

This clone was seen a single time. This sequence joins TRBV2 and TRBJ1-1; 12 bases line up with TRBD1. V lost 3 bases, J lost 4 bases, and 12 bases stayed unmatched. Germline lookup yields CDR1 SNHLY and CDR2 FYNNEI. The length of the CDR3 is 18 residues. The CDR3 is CASSDIGTGGAWATEAFF. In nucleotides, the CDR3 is TGTGCCAGCAGTGATATCGGGACAGGGGGCGCTTGGGCCACTGAAGCTTTCTTT.

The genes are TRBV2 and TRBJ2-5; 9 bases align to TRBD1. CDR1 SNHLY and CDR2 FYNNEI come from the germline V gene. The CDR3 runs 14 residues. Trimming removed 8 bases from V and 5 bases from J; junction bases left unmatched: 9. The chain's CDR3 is CASDGTGSGETQYF. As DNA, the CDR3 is TGTGCCAGCGACGGGACAGGGTCGGGGGAGACCCAGTACTTC.

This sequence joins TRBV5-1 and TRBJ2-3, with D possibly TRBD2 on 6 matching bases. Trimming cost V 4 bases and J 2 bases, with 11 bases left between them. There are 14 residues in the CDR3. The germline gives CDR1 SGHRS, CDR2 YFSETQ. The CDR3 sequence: CASSLLADTDTQYF. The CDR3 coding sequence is TGCGCCAGCAGCCTTTTAGCGGACACAGATACGCAGTATTTT. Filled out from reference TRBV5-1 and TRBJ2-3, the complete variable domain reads KAGVTQTPRYLIKTRGQQVTLSCSPISGHRSVSWYQQTPGQGLQFLFEYFSETQRNKGNFPGRFSGRQFSNSRSEMNVSTLELGDSALYLCASSLLADTDTQYFGPGTRLTVL.

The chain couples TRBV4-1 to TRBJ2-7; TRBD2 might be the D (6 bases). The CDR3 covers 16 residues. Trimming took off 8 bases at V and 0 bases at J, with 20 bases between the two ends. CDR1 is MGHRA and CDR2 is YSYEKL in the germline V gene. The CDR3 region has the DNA TGCGCCAGCGGGCGCGGGGCGGGGTTTAGCTCCTACGAGCAGTACTTC. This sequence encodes CASGRGAGFSSYEQYF.

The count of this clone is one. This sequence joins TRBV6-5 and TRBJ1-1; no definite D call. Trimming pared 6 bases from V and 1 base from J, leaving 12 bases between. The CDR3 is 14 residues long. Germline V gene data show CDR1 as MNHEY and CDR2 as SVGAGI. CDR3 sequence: CASSSAGRNTEAFF. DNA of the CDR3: TGTGCCAGCAGCTCAGCGGGTAGGAACACTGAAGCTTTCTTT.

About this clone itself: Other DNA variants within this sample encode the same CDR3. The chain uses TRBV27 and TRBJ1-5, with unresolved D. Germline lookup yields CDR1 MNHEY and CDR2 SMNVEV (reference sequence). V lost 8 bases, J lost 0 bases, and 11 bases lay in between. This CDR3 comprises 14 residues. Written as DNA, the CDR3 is TGTGCCAGCTCCTTAACGGGTAGCAATCAGCCCCAGCATTTT. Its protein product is CASSLTGSNQPQHF.

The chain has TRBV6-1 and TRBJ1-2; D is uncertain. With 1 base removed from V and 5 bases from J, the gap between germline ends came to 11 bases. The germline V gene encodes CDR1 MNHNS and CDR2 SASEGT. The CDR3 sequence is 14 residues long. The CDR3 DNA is TGTGCCAGCAGTGAAGATCGTAGCCATTATGGCTACACCTTC. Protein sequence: CASSEDRSHYGYTF.

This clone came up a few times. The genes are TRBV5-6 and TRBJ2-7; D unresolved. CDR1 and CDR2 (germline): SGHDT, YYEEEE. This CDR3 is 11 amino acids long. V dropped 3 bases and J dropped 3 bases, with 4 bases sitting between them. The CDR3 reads CASSSYYEQYF. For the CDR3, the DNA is TGTGCCAGCAGCTCTTACTACGAGCAGTACTTC.

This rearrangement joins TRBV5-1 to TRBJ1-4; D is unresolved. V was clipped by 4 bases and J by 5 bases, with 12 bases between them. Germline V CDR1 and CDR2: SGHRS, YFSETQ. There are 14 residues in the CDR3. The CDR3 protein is CASSQSGKNEKLFF. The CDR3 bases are TGCGCCAGCAGCCAGTCAGGCAAAAATGAAAAACTGTTTTTT.

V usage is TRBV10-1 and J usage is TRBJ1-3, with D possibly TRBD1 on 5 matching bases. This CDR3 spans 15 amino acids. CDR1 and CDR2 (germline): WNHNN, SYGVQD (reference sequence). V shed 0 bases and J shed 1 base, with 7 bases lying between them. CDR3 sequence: CASSESGTSGNTIYF. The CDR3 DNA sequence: TGCGCCAGCAGTGAGTCGGGGACTTCTGGAAACACCATATATTTT.

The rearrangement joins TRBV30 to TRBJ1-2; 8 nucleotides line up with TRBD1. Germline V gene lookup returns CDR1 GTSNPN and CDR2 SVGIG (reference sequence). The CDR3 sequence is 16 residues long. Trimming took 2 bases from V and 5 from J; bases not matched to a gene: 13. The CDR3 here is CAWSTTGTGLPYGYTF. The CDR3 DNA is TGTGCCTGGAGTACCACAGGGACAGGACTACCTTATGGCTACACCTTC. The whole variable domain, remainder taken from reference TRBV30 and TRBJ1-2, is SQTIHQWPATLVQPVGSPLSLECTVEGTSNPNLYWYRQAAGRGLQLLFYSVGIGQISSEVPQNLSASRPQDRQFILSSKKLLLSDSGFYLCAWSTTGTGLPYGYTFGSGTRLTVV.

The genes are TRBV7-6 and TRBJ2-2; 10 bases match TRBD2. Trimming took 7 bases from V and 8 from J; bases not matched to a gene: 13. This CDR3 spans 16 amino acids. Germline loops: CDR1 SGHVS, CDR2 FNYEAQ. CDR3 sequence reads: CASTRTASGGWGELFF. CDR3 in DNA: TGTGCCAGCACCAGGACGGCTAGCGGGGGATGGGGGGAGCTGTTTTTT.

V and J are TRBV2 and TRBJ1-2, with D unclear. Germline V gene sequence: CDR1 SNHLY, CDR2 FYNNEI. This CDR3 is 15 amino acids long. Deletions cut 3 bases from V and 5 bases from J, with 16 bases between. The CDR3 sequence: CASSDGFPLKYGYTF. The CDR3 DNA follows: TGTGCCAGCAGTGATGGCTTTCCTCTTAAATATGGCTACACCTTC.